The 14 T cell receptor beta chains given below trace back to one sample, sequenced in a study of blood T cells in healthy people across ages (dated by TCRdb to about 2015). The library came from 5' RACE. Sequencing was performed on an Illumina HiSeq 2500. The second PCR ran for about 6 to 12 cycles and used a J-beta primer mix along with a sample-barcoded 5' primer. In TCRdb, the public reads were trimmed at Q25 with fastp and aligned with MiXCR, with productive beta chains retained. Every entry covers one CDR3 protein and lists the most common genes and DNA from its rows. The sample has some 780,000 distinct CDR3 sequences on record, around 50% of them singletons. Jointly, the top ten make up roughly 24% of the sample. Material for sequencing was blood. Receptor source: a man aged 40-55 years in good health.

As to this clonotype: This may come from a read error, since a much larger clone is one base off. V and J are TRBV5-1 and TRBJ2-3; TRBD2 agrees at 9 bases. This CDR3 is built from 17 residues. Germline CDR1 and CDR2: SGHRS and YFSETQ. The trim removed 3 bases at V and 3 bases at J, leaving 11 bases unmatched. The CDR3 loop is CASSSKRTSEGTDTQYF. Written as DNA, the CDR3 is TGCGCCAGCAGCTCAAAAAGGACTAGCGAGGGGACAGATACGCAGTATTTT.

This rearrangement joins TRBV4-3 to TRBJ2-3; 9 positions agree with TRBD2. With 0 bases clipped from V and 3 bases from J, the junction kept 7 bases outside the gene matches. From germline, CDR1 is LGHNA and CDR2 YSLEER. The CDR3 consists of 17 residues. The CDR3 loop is CASSQEWSGRTTDTQYF. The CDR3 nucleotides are TGCGCCAGCAGCCAAGAATGGAGCGGGAGGACAACAGATACGCAGTATTTT.

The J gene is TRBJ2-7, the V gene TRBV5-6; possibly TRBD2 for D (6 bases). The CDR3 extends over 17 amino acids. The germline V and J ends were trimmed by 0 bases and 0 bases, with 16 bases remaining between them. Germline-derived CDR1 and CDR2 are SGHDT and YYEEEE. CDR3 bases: TGTGCCAGCAGCTTGGGCGGGTTTGGGGGACTCTCCTACGAGCAGTACTTC. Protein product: CASSLGGFGGLSYEQYF.

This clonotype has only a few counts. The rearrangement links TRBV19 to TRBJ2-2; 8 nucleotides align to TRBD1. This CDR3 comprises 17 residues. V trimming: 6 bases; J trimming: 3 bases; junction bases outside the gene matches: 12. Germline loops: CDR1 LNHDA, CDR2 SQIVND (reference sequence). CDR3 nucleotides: TGTGCCAGTAGCGAAACAGGGGGAGCCCATGACACCGGGGAGCTGTTTTTT. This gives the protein CASSETGGAHDTGELFF.

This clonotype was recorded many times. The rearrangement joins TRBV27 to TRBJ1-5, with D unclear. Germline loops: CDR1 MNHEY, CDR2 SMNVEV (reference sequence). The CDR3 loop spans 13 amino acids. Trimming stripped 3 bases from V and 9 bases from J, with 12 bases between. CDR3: CASSFMFSGPQHF. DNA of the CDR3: TGTGCCAGCAGTTTTATGTTCTCCGGGCCCCAGCATTTT.

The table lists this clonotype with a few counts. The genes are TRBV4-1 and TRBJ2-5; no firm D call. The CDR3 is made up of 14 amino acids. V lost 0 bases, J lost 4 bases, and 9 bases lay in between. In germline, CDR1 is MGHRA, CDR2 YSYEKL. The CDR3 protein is CASSQERDLETQYF. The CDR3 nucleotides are TGCGCCAGCAGCCAAGAACGTGACCTAGAGACCCAGTACTTC.

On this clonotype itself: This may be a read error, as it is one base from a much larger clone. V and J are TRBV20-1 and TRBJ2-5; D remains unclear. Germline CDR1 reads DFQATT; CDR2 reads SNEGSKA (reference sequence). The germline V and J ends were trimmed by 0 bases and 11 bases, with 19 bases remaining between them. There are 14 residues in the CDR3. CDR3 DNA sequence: TGCAGTGCTAGAGAACCCGCCACCACGAATGAGCAGTACTTC. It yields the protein CSAREPATTNEQYF.

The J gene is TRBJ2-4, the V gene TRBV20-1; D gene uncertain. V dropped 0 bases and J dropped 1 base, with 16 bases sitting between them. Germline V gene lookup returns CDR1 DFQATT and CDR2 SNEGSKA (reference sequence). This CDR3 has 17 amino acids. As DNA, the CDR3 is TGCAGTGCTAGAGATCTGGGTTCAGTTGGGGCCAAAAACATTCAGTACTTC. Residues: CSARDLGSVGAKNIQYF.

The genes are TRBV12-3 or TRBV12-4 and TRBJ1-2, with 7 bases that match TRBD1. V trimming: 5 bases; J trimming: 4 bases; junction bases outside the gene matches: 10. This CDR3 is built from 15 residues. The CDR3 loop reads CASSPNWDSLYGYTF. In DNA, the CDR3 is TGTGCCAGCAGTCCAAATTGGGACAGTCTCTATGGCTACACCTTC.

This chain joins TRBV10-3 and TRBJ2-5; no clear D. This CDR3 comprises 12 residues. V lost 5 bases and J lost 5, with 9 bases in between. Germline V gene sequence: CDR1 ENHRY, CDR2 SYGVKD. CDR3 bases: TGTGCCATCAGTCCGATCGGGGAGACCCAGTACTTC. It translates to CAISPIGETQYF.

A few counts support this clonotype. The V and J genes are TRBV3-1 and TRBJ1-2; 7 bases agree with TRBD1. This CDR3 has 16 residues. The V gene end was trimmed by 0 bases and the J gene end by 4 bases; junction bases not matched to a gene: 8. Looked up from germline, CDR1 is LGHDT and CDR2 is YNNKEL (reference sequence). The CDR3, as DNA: TGTGCCAGCAGCCAAGATCTTGTGACAGGGAGCTATGGCTACACCTTC. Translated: CASSQDLVTGSYGYTF.

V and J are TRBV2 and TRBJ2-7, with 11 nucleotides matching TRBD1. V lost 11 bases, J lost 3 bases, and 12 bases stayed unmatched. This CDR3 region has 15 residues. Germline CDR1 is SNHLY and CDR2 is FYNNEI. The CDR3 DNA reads TGTGCCTGCTATGATACCGGGACAGGGGGCTACGAGCAGTACTTC. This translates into CACYDTGTGGYEQYF.

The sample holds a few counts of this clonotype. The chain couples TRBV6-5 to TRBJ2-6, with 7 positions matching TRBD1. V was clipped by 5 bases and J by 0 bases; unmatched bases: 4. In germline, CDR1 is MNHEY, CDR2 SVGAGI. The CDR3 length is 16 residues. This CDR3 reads CASSKWDSSGANVLTF. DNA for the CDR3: TGTGCCAGCAGTAAGTGGGACAGCTCTGGGGCCAACGTCCTGACTTTC.

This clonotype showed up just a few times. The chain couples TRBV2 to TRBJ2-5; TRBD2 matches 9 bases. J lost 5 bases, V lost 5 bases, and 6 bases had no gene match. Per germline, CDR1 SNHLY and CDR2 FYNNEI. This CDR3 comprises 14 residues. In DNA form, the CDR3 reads TGTGCCAGCAGTCCGGGACTAGCTAAGGAGACCCAGTACTTC. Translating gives CASSPGLAKETQYF.